The clone carrying this T cell receptor (beta chain) was observed at least ten times. The target antigen is unknown. This CDR3 has 14 amino acids. J was trimmed by 3 bases and V by 8 bases; bases with no gene match: 4. CDR1 and CDR2 from the germline V gene are DFQATT and SNEGSKA (reference sequence). TCR beta VDJ and CDR3 profiling used genomic DNA as template. MiXCR, run by TCRdb on the reads, gives a single entry per CDR3 protein. In the table there are roughly 130,000 distinct CDR3 sequences, 48% of which are singletons. This specimen belongs to a study of CD8+CD57+ T cells in acquired aplastic anemia. Across the whole study: The study obtained an average of about 3.2 ug of DNA from sorted CD4+ and CD8+ cells.

Study results and limitations: Shared by patients and controls, 25 to 30 CD8+ CDR3s were abundant in patients. CD8+ Simpson's diversity did not differ significantly between patients and controls.

Sequenced material: sorted CD4+, CD8+, or CD8+CD57+ T cells (not recorded which) from PBMCs. The receptor was isolated from a human donor in good health, serving as a control. V is TRBV20-1 and J is TRBJ2-3; 14 bases line up with TRBD2. In DNA, the CDR3 is TGCAGTCTTGGGACTAGCGGGGGTACAGATACGCAGTATTTT. Translating gives CSLGTSGGTDTQYF.